This is a list of T cell receptor beta chains from one sample in a study of identical twins. TCRdb re-analysed the 5' RACE reads in MiXCR, keeping a single row per CDR3 protein. In the table there are some 300,000 distinct CDR3 sequences, about 12% of which are singletons. The same specimen was also included in a second study, on yellow fever vaccine responses in identical twins.

Sequences were obtained from CD8+ T cells sorted from blood. These receptors were obtained from a young woman in good health. Each CDR3 is given with its conserved first and last residue. Each record gives: CDR3 DNA, CDR3 protein, V gene, D gene, clone size, J gene. D genes are given only for firm matches. Not all rows give a size; the values are once, few, many and, for expanded clones, a class.

CDR3nt: TGTGCCAGCAGTCCGGCCAGGGCAAACGAGCAGTACTTC; CDR3aa: CASSPARANEQYF; v_gene: TRBV27; d_gene: -; abundance: few; j_gene: TRBJ2-7
CDR3nt: TGTGCCAGCAGCCCGTTGACAGGATCCAAGGGAGATACGCAGTATTTT; CDR3aa: CASSPLTGSKGDTQYF; v_gene: TRBV7-9; d_gene: -; abundance: -; j_gene: TRBJ2-3
CDR3nt: TGTGCCAGCAGCCACGTACTAGCGGGAGGGCCCAATGAGCAGTTCTTC; CDR3aa: CASSHVLAGGPNEQFF; v_gene: TRBV7-7; d_gene: TRBD2; abundance: few; j_gene: TRBJ2-1
CDR3nt: TGTGCCAGCAGTGAGTCCCCCGAGGATTCTGAGCAGTTCTTC; CDR3aa: CASSESPEDSEQFF; v_gene: TRBV6-4; d_gene: -; abundance: few; j_gene: TRBJ2-1
CDR3nt: TGTGCCAGCAGTTCCGGGCCACATGGGGATACGCAGTATTTT; CDR3aa: CASSSGPHGDTQYF; v_gene: TRBV27; d_gene: -; abundance: few; j_gene: TRBJ2-3
CDR3nt: TGTGCCAGCAGTCAACTAGCGGGAAGGTACAATGAGCAGTTCTTC; CDR3aa: CASSQLAGRYNEQFF; v_gene: TRBV27; d_gene: TRBD2; abundance: -; j_gene: TRBJ2-1
CDR3nt: TGCGCCAGCAGCCAAGCCGACGGGCAGTACTTC; CDR3aa: CASSQADGQYF; v_gene: TRBV4-1; d_gene: -; abundance: many; j_gene: TRBJ2-7
CDR3nt: TGCGCCAGCAGCTACGGACATCCCTACAATGAGCAGTTCTTC; CDR3aa: CASSYGHPYNEQFF; v_gene: TRBV5-1; d_gene: -; abundance: many; j_gene: TRBJ2-1
CDR3nt: TGTGCCAGCAGTGACCCTAAAATAGGTCCTACGTCCTACGAGCAGTACTTC; CDR3aa: CASSDPKIGPTSYEQYF; v_gene: TRBV2; d_gene: -; abundance: -; j_gene: TRBJ2-7
CDR3nt: TGTGCCAGCAGCCACGGCGAGGGAGGAAATGAGCAGTTCTTC; CDR3aa: CASSHGEGGNEQFF; v_gene: TRBV7-6; d_gene: -; abundance: -; j_gene: TRBJ2-1
CDR3nt: TGCAGTGCCCCACCGGGCTATAATTCACCCCTCCACTTT; CDR3aa: CSAPPGYNSPLHF; v_gene: TRBV20-1; d_gene: -; abundance: few; j_gene: TRBJ1-6
CDR3nt: TGCAGTGCTAGGTCCGGCCGGGAAGAAGTATTGCAGTTCTTC; CDR3aa: CSARSGREEVLQFF; v_gene: TRBV20-1; d_gene: -; abundance: many; j_gene: TRBJ2-1
CDR3nt: TGTGCCAGCAGTTATTCGGACAGGGCGGTGGATGAGCAGTTCTTC; CDR3aa: CASSYSDRAVDEQFF; v_gene: TRBV6-5; d_gene: TRBD1; abundance: -; j_gene: TRBJ2-1
CDR3nt: TGTGCCAGCAGCCAAGGGGCCCGGGGTCCACGGTACTTC; CDR3aa: CASSQGARGPRYF; v_gene: TRBV3-1; d_gene: -; abundance: -; j_gene: TRBJ2-4
CDR3nt: TGCGCCAGCAGTGCAAGCAGGGGTTCCATCTATGGCTACACCTTC; CDR3aa: CASSASRGSIYGYTF; v_gene: TRBV10-1; d_gene: -; abundance: few; j_gene: TRBJ1-2
CDR3nt: TGTGCCAGCACCACGCCTCGGGCAGAAGAAACCCCCCAATTT; CDR3aa: CASTTPRAEETPQF; v_gene: TRBV6-1; d_gene: -; abundance: few; j_gene: TRBJ1-6
CDR3nt: TGCAGCGTTGAAGAGGGACAGGGGTATCGAGAGACCCAGTACTTC; CDR3aa: CSVEEGQGYRETQYF; v_gene: TRBV29-1; d_gene: TRBD1; abundance: many; j_gene: TRBJ2-5
CDR3nt: TGCGCCAGCAGCCGACTAGCGCAGAGCTCCTACAATGAGCAGTTCTTC; CDR3aa: CASSRLAQSSYNEQFF; v_gene: TRBV10-2; d_gene: TRBD2; abundance: few; j_gene: TRBJ2-1
CDR3nt: TGTGCCAGCAGTCCCCAACAGATTTCGTTCACTGAAGCTTTCTTT; CDR3aa: CASSPQQISFTEAFF; v_gene: TRBV12-3/TRBV12-4; d_gene: -; abundance: many; j_gene: TRBJ1-1
CDR3nt: TGCAGTGCTAGAGATCTGAGGGATGAGGTAAAAGCTTTCTTT; CDR3aa: CSARDLRDEVKAFF; v_gene: TRBV20-1; d_gene: -; abundance: -; j_gene: TRBJ1-1
CDR3nt: TGTGCCAGCAGCAGCGACGGAGGCAGGGCGAATGAGCAGTTCTTC; CDR3aa: CASSSDGGRANEQFF; v_gene: TRBV7-9; d_gene: -; abundance: few; j_gene: TRBJ2-1
CDR3nt: TGTGCCAGCAGCTTAGGGGACGCAATCTGGGAGACCCAGTACTTC; CDR3aa: CASSLGDAIWETQYF; v_gene: TRBV7-2; d_gene: -; abundance: few; j_gene: TRBJ2-5
CDR3nt: TGTGCCAGCAGCCAAGAAATGGGCGGTCCAACAGCTGATACGCAGTATTTT; CDR3aa: CASSQEMGGPTADTQYF; v_gene: TRBV3-1; d_gene: -; abundance: -; j_gene: TRBJ2-3
CDR3nt: TGTGCCAGCACCTGGGGCAGCTCCTACAATGAGCAGTTCTTC; CDR3aa: CASTWGSSYNEQFF; v_gene: TRBV12-3/TRBV12-4; d_gene: -; abundance: many; j_gene: TRBJ2-1
CDR3nt: TGTGCCAGCAGTTACTCGGGGGGCCCTTACAATGAGCAGTTCTTC; CDR3aa: CASSYSGGPYNEQFF; v_gene: TRBV6-5; d_gene: -; abundance: few; j_gene: TRBJ2-1
CDR3nt: TGTGCCACCTTTTCGGTCAGCACAGATACGCAGTATTTT; CDR3aa: CATFSVSTDTQYF; v_gene: TRBV19; d_gene: -; abundance: once; j_gene: TRBJ2-3
CDR3nt: TGTGCCAGCAGTCAGGACAGGGGGTTTCAAAGGAATCAGCCCCAGCATTTT; CDR3aa: CASSQDRGFQRNQPQHF; v_gene: TRBV6-1; d_gene: TRBD1; abundance: -; j_gene: TRBJ1-5
CDR3nt: TGCGCCAGCAGCTATGGAGCGGGGACTAGCACAGATACGCAGTATTTT; CDR3aa: CASSYGAGTSTDTQYF; v_gene: TRBV4-1; d_gene: TRBD2; abundance: once; j_gene: TRBJ2-3
CDR3nt: TGTGCCATCAGTGAGTCCGCCGGGACTAGCGGGAGGGCTTTTTACGAGCAGTACTTC; CDR3aa: CAISESAGTSGRAFYEQYF; v_gene: TRBV10-3; d_gene: TRBD2; abundance: few; j_gene: TRBJ2-7
CDR3nt: TGTGCCAGCAGTTTTTTGCTAGCGCCGTCCTACGAGCAGTACTTC; CDR3aa: CASSFLLAPSYEQYF; v_gene: TRBV27; d_gene: -; abundance: few; j_gene: TRBJ2-7
CDR3nt: TGTGCCAGCAGCTTCCGGTCCGATGGCCACACCTTC; CDR3aa: CASSFRSDGHTF; v_gene: TRBV13; d_gene: -; abundance: few; j_gene: TRBJ1-2
CDR3nt: TGTGCCAGCTCGAGGGAGGGGTACTACGAGCAGTACTTC; CDR3aa: CASSREGYYEQYF; v_gene: TRBV7-9; d_gene: TRBD2; abundance: -; j_gene: TRBJ2-7
CDR3nt: TGTGCCAGCACCGACACCGCCGCGGGGGAGCAGTACTTC; CDR3aa: CASTDTAAGEQYF; v_gene: TRBV6-6; d_gene: -; abundance: few; j_gene: TRBJ2-7
CDR3nt: TGTGCCAGCAGTTACCTCTCTGACAGGAGCACTGAAGCTTTCTTT; CDR3aa: CASSYLSDRSTEAFF; v_gene: TRBV6-5; d_gene: -; abundance: few; j_gene: TRBJ1-1
CDR3nt: TGTGCCAGCAGTTTCCCCTCGTCAGGGGGGGACACCGGGGAGCTGTTTTTT; CDR3aa: CASSFPSSGGDTGELFF; v_gene: TRBV12-3/TRBV12-4; d_gene: -; abundance: -; j_gene: TRBJ2-2
CDR3nt: TGTGCCAGCAGCTTAGTCGAGCGGCCCACAGATACGCAGTATTTT; CDR3aa: CASSLVERPTDTQYF; v_gene: TRBV7-8; d_gene: -; abundance: many; j_gene: TRBJ2-3
CDR3nt: TGTGCCAGCAGCTCCGGACTAGCGGGACCCTACAATGAGCAGTTCTTC; CDR3aa: CASSSGLAGPYNEQFF; v_gene: TRBV7-6; d_gene: TRBD2; abundance: -; j_gene: TRBJ2-1
CDR3nt: TGTGCCAGCGCGGGACAGGGGTCTCACAATGAGCAGTTCTTC; CDR3aa: CASAGQGSHNEQFF; v_gene: TRBV7-8; d_gene: TRBD1; abundance: many; j_gene: TRBJ2-1
CDR3nt: TGTATCGTAGAGGGTAATTTCGACAATGAGCAGTTCTTC; CDR3aa: CIVEGNFDNEQFF; v_gene: TRBV6-1; d_gene: -; abundance: -; j_gene: TRBJ2-1
CDR3nt: TGTGCCAGCAGTTTGGGCAGGGGGCGATCCTATAATTCACCCCTCCACTTT; CDR3aa: CASSLGRGRSYNSPLHF; v_gene: TRBV27; d_gene: TRBD1; abundance: few; j_gene: TRBJ1-6
CDR3nt: TGTGCCAGCAGCCCCCCCCGACAACAAGAGACCCAGTACTTC; CDR3aa: CASSPPRQQETQYF; v_gene: TRBV7-9; d_gene: -; abundance: -; j_gene: TRBJ2-5
CDR3nt: TGCAGTGCTAGGGATCTAGCGGGAGATACGCAGTATTTT; CDR3aa: CSARDLAGDTQYF; v_gene: TRBV20-1; d_gene: TRBD2; abundance: few; j_gene: TRBJ2-3
CDR3nt: TGTGCCACCAGCAAGACTAGCGGGAGGCCCTACGAGCAGTACTTC; CDR3aa: CATSKTSGRPYEQYF; v_gene: TRBV15; d_gene: TRBD2; abundance: -; j_gene: TRBJ2-7
CDR3nt: TGCAGTGCTAGGGTTTTTTTAAGAGGGGGGGACGCCGGGGAGCTGTTTTTT; CDR3aa: CSARVFLRGGDAGELFF; v_gene: TRBV20-1; d_gene: -; abundance: -; j_gene: TRBJ2-2
CDR3nt: TGTGCCAGCAGTTTAGCAGATTACTACAATGAGCAGTTCTTC; CDR3aa: CASSLADYYNEQFF; v_gene: TRBV12-3/TRBV12-4; d_gene: -; abundance: few; j_gene: TRBJ2-1
CDR3nt: TGTGCCAGCAGAATACCGGGACAGAGAGAGCAGTACTTC; CDR3aa: CASRIPGQREQYF; v_gene: TRBV28; d_gene: TRBD1; abundance: few; j_gene: TRBJ2-7
CDR3nt: TGCAGTGCAAGCGGGCCAACTAATGAAAAACTGTTTTTT; CDR3aa: CSASGPTNEKLFF; v_gene: TRBV20-1; d_gene: -; abundance: -; j_gene: TRBJ1-4
CDR3nt: TGCGCCAGCAGTGATCGGGACAGGACGCCCCAAACAGATACGCAGTATTTT; CDR3aa: CASSDRDRTPQTDTQYF; v_gene: TRBV10-1; d_gene: TRBD1; abundance: -; j_gene: TRBJ2-3
CDR3nt: TGTGCCAGCAGCCCAAGACTAGCGGGTAATGAGCAGTTCTTC; CDR3aa: CASSPRLAGNEQFF; v_gene: TRBV14; d_gene: TRBD2; abundance: -; j_gene: TRBJ2-1
CDR3nt: TGTGCCAGCACCGAATTACTCCTAGGGGAAGGCCAGCCCCAGCATTTT; CDR3aa: CASTELLLGEGQPQHF; v_gene: TRBV6-1; d_gene: -; abundance: few; j_gene: TRBJ1-5
CDR3nt: TGTGCCAGCAGCGCAAGTCCGGGACAGGGCCTCACAGATACGCAGTATTTT; CDR3aa: CASSASPGQGLTDTQYF; v_gene: TRBV13; d_gene: TRBD1; abundance: -; j_gene: TRBJ2-3
CDR3nt: TGTGCCAGCTCCCCGGACAGGACTAGCACAGATACGCAGTATTTT; CDR3aa: CASSPDRTSTDTQYF; v_gene: TRBV9; d_gene: TRBD1; abundance: many; j_gene: TRBJ2-3
CDR3nt: TGCGCCAGCAGCTTGAATTTCGGAGGGACTGAAGCTTTCTTT; CDR3aa: CASSLNFGGTEAFF; v_gene: TRBV5-1; d_gene: -; abundance: many; j_gene: TRBJ1-1
CDR3nt: TGCGCCAGCAGCAGGGGACGGAGCCCTCGGGACGAGCAGTACTTC; CDR3aa: CASSRGRSPRDEQYF; v_gene: TRBV4-1; d_gene: -; abundance: -; j_gene: TRBJ2-7
CDR3nt: TGTGCCAGCGATTCACCGGGACAGGGAGGGCCGGATACGCAGTATTTT; CDR3aa: CASDSPGQGGPDTQYF; v_gene: TRBV6-1; d_gene: TRBD1; abundance: -; j_gene: TRBJ2-3